This T cell receptor beta chain was retrieved from a study of Ad26.COV2.S vaccination and SARS-CoV-2 variants. Profiled with immunoSEQ multiplex PCR; TCRdb holds only in-frame clones, not every one. Here the sample spans about 460,000 clones, roughly 87% being singletons. Germline V CDR1 and CDR2: MDHEN, SYDVKM. CDR3 size: 15 residues. V gave up 8 bases and J gave up 0 bases; unmatched junction bases: 4. The treatment: some 19 received Ad26.COV2.S at low or high dose, single or two shots; roughly 5 received placebo; per-sample allocation not given. Sample collection was performed on day 63 after the first vaccine or placebo injection.

The chain is built from TRBV28 and TRBJ2-3; 11 bases map to TRBD1. This TCR derives from a person aged 18 to 59 who received the Ad26.COV2.S COVID-19 vaccine or a placebo. The source was peripheral blood, collected in a trial of Ad26.COV2.S vaccine versus placebo. Written as DNA, the CDR3 is TGTGCCAGCGCCGGGACAGGGGGAAGCACAGATACGCAGTATTTT. Its translation is CASAGTGGSTDTQYF. The full variable domain, its missing parts supplied by reference TRBV28 and TRBJ2-3, is DVKVTQSSRYLVKRTGEKVFLECVQDMDHENMFWYRQDPGLGLRLIYFSYDVKMKEKGDIPEGYSVSREKKERFSLILESASTNQTSMYLCASAGTGGSTDTQYFGPGTRLTVL.